The rows below give T cell receptor beta chains drawn from one sample of a study of CD8 T cells in Susac syndrome. TCRdb used MiXCR to reprocess the immunoSEQ multiplex PCR reads, holding one entry per CDR3 protein. Of some 190,000 distinct CDR3 sequences in the sample, approximately 94% are singletons; the top ten hold approximately 0.15%. Sequencing was performed on CD4+ T cells from PBMCs. These receptor sequences come from a human donor with Susac syndrome. Each CDR3 is given with its conserved first and last residue.

j_gene | v_gene | CDR3aa
TRBJ2-1 | TRBV20-1 | CSARPPGQHNEQFF
TRBJ1-5 | TRBV30 | CAWSWSLTQPQHF
TRBJ1-1 | TRBV12-3/TRBV12-4 | CASSKTGGNTEAFF
TRBJ2-5 | TRBV20-1 | CSARGLAGGVQTQYF
TRBJ2-1 | TRBV20-1 | CSARTPRGGVRLDEQFF
TRBJ1-5 | TRBV2 | CASSAATNQPQHF
TRBJ2-3 | TRBV2 | CASSEEAGGVRNTQYF
TRBJ2-1 | TRBV7-7 | CASSPWEAGPNEQFF
TRBJ1-3 | TRBV6-5 | CASSYSRSSSGNTIYF
TRBJ2-2 | TRBV29-1 | CSVVGHRTGELFF
TRBJ2-7 | TRBV20-1 | CSARGGGVPYEQYF
TRBJ2-2 | TRBV12-5 | CASGSGQGNTGELFF
TRBJ2-5 | TRBV20-1 | CSARGPQLQETQYF
TRBJ2-3 | TRBV9 | CASSWSDTQYF
TRBJ2-7 | TRBV6-2/TRBV6-3 | CASSRTGHVPNEQYF
TRBJ2-7 | TRBV3-1 | CASSHGTPPEQYF
TRBJ1-4 | TRBV7-2 | CASSLTPTGWEKLFF
TRBJ2-1 | TRBV29-1 | CSVETGVGNSPYNEQFF
TRBJ2-7 | TRBV6-1 | CASSGQALYEQYF
TRBJ2-3 | TRBV6-2/TRBV6-3 | CASSYLATDTQYF
TRBJ1-6 | TRBV24-1 | CATSAQPGSPLHF
TRBJ2-1 | TRBV12-5 | CASGPGTGPYNEQFF
TRBJ1-1 | TRBV4-2 | CASSQAPGDNTEAFF
TRBJ2-3 | TRBV12-3/TRBV12-4 | CASSFGEGAGTQYF
TRBJ1-6 | TRBV20-1 | CSARYRGNPPLHF
TRBJ2-3 | TRBV20-1 | CSASPGLAWRAVDTQYF
TRBJ2-5 | TRBV20-1 | CSARPPTSFQETQYF
TRBJ2-7 | TRBV10-3 | CAISGDYEQYF
TRBJ1-5 | TRBV18 | CASSPGGDQPQHF
TRBJ1-2 | TRBV9 | CASSGGQGEGYTF
TRBJ1-6 | TRBV12-3/TRBV12-4 | CASSWQGLSPLHF
TRBJ2-7 | TRBV11-2 | CASSLDRGASISYEQYF
TRBJ1-5 | TRBV7-9 | CASSPRQFNQPQHF
TRBJ1-2 | TRBV19 | CASSPTPPGNGYTF
TRBJ1-1 | TRBV28 | CASRRDVDTEAFF
TRBJ1-5 | TRBV6-2/TRBV6-3 | CASSYEGAGVLSQPQHF
TRBJ1-1 | TRBV19 | CASSVDSGDTEAFF
TRBJ2-6 | TRBV30 | CAWSAMGQGARSGANVLTF
TRBJ1-4 | TRBV20-1 | CSARDPGSPNEKLFF
TRBJ1-1 | TRBV18 | CASSPGLVMNTEAFF